The 5 T cell receptor beta chains in this list originate from one sample, sequenced in a study of cytomegalovirus exposure and HLA in healthy donors. With 60 Vbeta and 13 Jbeta primers, the PCR was carried out. Assay: immunoSEQ multiplex PCR; the TCRdb copy retains only in-frame clones and omits some. The sample has roughly 180,000 clones, around 84% seen once. Sequencing was performed on PBMCs. Source of these receptors: a boy between 2 and 10 years old in good health and CMV-seronegative.

This chain links TRBV4-1 with TRBJ2-7, with 9 nucleotides matching TRBD2. The germline V gene has CDR1 MGHRA and CDR2 YSYEKL. CDR3 size: 17 residues. V shed 0 bases, J shed 7 bases, and the junction held 13 bases outside the gene matches. CDR3 coding DNA: TGCGCCAGCAGCCAAGACCCTTATAGCGGGAGACTGGGGGAGCAGTACTTC. Amino acid sequence: CASSQDPYSGRLGEQYF.

The chain has TRBV2 and TRBJ1-3, with 7 positions matching TRBD1. CDR3 length: 14 residues. The ends lost 11 bases at V and 0 bases at J; junction bases unmatched: 7. Germline CDR1 reads SNHLY; CDR2 reads FYNNEI. As DNA, the CDR3 is TGTGCCGCCAGGCGACAGGGCTCTGGAAACACCATATATTTT. Translating it yields CAARRQGSGNTIYF.

This sequence joins TRBV19 and TRBJ2-5; D call uncertain. Looked up from germline, CDR1 is LNHDA and CDR2 is SQIVND (reference sequence). V lost 1 base, J lost 1 base, and 7 bases lay in between. The CDR3 extends over 14 amino acids. CDR3 sequence reads: CASSIGGLQETQYF. The DNA for the CDR3 is TGTGCCAGTAGTATAGGCGGCCTCCAAGAGACCCAGTACTTC.

The chain recombines TRBV2 with TRBJ2-1, with 10 bases aligning to TRBD2. CDR3 size: 13 residues. Germline values: CDR1 SNHLY, CDR2 FYNNEI. V dropped 3 bases and J dropped 10; count of bases not matched to a gene: 3. As DNA, the CDR3 is TGTGCCAGCAGTGATCTAGCGGGAGTAGAGCAGTTCTTC. Translating gives CASSDLAGVEQFF. The full variable domain, with the rest looked up from reference TRBV2 and TRBJ2-1, is EPEVTQTPSHQVTQMGQEVILRCVPISNHLYFYWYRQILGQKVEFLVSFYNNEISEKSEIFDDQFSVERPDGSNFTLKIRSTKLEDSAMYFCASSDLAGVEQFFGPGTRLTVL.

The chain carries TRBV7-3 and TRBJ1-1; D gene ambiguous. CDR1 is SGHTA, CDR2 FQGTGA, per germline. The CDR3 loop spans 13 amino acids. The V end was cut by 1 base, the J end by 1 base, with 4 bases between. The CDR3 spells CASSLRQNTEAFF. CDR3 DNA: TGTGCCAGCAGCTTAAGGCAGAACACTGAAGCTTTCTTT.